One sample yielded the 11 T cell receptor beta chains listed below, sequenced in a study of cytomegalovirus exposure and HLA in healthy donors. The primer mix had 60 Vbeta and 13 Jbeta primers. Using immunoSEQ multiplex PCR, the repertoire was profiled, and TCRdb retains in-frame clones only, with some absent. The repertoire holds approximately 150,000 clones, with around 68% as singletons. Material: PBMCs. The receptors here all came from a man in his fifties in good health and CMV-seronegative.

This chain links TRBV18 with TRBJ1-3; no clear D. Germline values: CDR1 KGHSH, CDR2 LQKENI. V was trimmed by 3 bases and J by 0 bases, leaving 9 bases between them. CDR3 length: 15 residues. The CDR3 nucleotides read TGTGCCAGCTCACCGCAGCGTAGCTCTGGAAACACCATATATTTT. This translates into CASSPQRSSGNTIYF.

This clone appeared a few times. The rearrangement uses TRBV7-8 and TRBJ2-2, with 7 bases fitting TRBD2. The V segment lost 5 bases and the J segment 6 bases; nucleotides outside the gene matches: 9. Germline values: CDR1 SGHVS, CDR2 FQNEAQ. This CDR3 comprises 15 residues. The CDR3 DNA sequence: TGTGCCAGCAGCCTGGGACTACGGACCGCCGGGGAGCTGTTTTTT. It translates to CASSLGLRTAGELFF.

V gene TRBV5-1 combines with J gene TRBJ2-5; 13 bases match TRBD2. The CDR3 has 18 amino acids. J was trimmed by 2 bases and V by 2 bases; bases with no gene match: 9. Germline loops: CDR1 SGHRS, CDR2 YFSETQ. CDR3 amino acids: CASSFLPGLAGPQETQYF. In DNA form, the CDR3 reads TGCGCCAGCAGCTTTCTACCGGGACTAGCGGGGCCTCAAGAGACCCAGTACTTC.

The V and J genes are TRBV28 and TRBJ1-3; TRBD1 might be the D (5 bases). Per the germline V gene, CDR1 is MDHEN and CDR2 is SYDVKM. The CDR3 is made up of 16 amino acids. Trimming shortened V by 3 bases and J by 6 bases, and 18 bases separated the two germline ends. The DNA for the CDR3 is TGTGCCAGCAGTTTGGTCCAGACAGCCCGGGCAAACACCATATATTTT. The encoded protein is CASSLVQTARANTIYF.

V and J are TRBV6-6 and TRBJ2-5, with 9 bases that match TRBD1. This CDR3 is 16 amino acids long. Germline V CDR1 and CDR2: MNHNY, SVGAGI (reference sequence). J gave up 5 bases and V 6 bases, and 13 bases lay outside the gene matches. CDR3 DNA: TGTGCCAGCAGCCCTATGGGACAGGGAAAAGCGGAGACCCAGTACTTC. Protein sequence: CASSPMGQGKAETQYF.

The genes are TRBV28 and TRBJ1-4, with 7 bases matching TRBD1. V lost 7 bases and J lost 4; bases outside the gene matches: 3. The CDR3 is made up of 13 amino acids. The germline gives CDR1 MDHEN, CDR2 SYDVKM. The chain's CDR3 is CASTGQNNEKLFF. The CDR3 DNA is TGTGCCAGCACGGGACAGAATAATGAAAAACTGTTTTTT.

Only a few counts were recorded for this clone. The rearrangement joins TRBV5-1 to TRBJ1-2, with TRBD1 identical over 7 bases. Germline lookup yields CDR1 SGHRS and CDR2 YFSETQ. The CDR3 covers 13 residues. V lost 5 bases and J lost 6; bases outside the gene matches: 7. This CDR3 is CASSQGVLHGYTF. CDR3 bases: TGCGCCAGCAGTCAGGGGGTTCTCCATGGCTACACCTTC.

The rearrangement joins TRBV9 to TRBJ2-3; 8 nucleotides align to TRBD2. In germline, CDR1 is SGDLS, CDR2 YYNGEE. Trimming took 7 bases from V and 1 from J; bases not matched to a gene: 2. The CDR3 consists of 13 residues. The CDR3 spells CASHSGGTDTQYF. As DNA, the CDR3 is TGTGCCAGCCATAGCGGGGGCACAGATACGCAGTATTTT. Variable domain in full (rest from reference TRBV9 and TRBJ2-3): DSGVTQTPKHLITATGQRVTLRCSPRSGDLSVYWYQQSLDQGLQFLIQYYNGEERAKGNILERFSAQQFPDLHSELNLSSLELGDSALYFCASHSGGTDTQYFGPGTRLTVL.

The chain uses TRBV10-3 and TRBJ2-7; 10 bases map to TRBD2. V trimming: 6 bases; J trimming: 3 bases; junction bases outside the gene matches: 5. Germline V gives CDR1 ENHRY, CDR2 SYGVKD. The CDR3 is 14 residues long. DNA of the CDR3: TGTGCCATCAGGGCTAGCGGGGGTGGCTACGAGCAGTACTTC. Amino acid sequence: CAIRASGGGYEQYF.

This clone was seen a single time. The chain's CDR3 is CATSTGNREKLFF. In nucleotides, the CDR3 is TGTGCCACCTCGACAGGGAATAGGGAAAAACTGTTTTTT. V is TRBV19 and J is TRBJ1-4, with TRBD1 matching over 7 bases. With V trimmed by 10 bases and J by 8 bases, 10 bases remained unmatched. CDR3 length: 13 amino acids. Germline CDR1 is LNHDA and CDR2 is SQIVND (reference sequence).

Notes on this clone: This CDR3 is also generated by other DNA sequences in the sample. The chain has TRBV28 and TRBJ2-5; D unresolved. The CDR3 has 13 residues. Trimming took off 2 bases at V and 2 bases at J, with 6 bases between the two ends. The germline V gene encodes CDR1 MDHEN and CDR2 SYDVKM. CDR3 coding DNA: TGTGCCAGCAGTTTAAGACATCAAGAGACCCAGTACTTC. Residues: CASSLRHQETQYF.